The subject of this entry is one T cell receptor beta chain. Its antigen is still unknown. Assay: immunoSEQ multiplex PCR; the TCRdb copy retains only in-frame clones and omits some. Of 30,000 to 35,000 clones listed, 75% to 90% were seen once; the top ten hold roughly 1%. The data derive from a study of T cells in narcolepsy. Study summary: Patients with NT1 or NT2 and healthy control donors were enrolled. Study-level points and caveats: Blood of same and different patients, but not healthy controls, reportedly held recurring autoreactive clonotypes. In some patient and control memory CD4+ samples, autoreactive clones were absent. Autoreactive HCRT-specific and TRIB2-specific clonotypes were marked in same-patient CSF-versus-blood CD4+ comparisons.

Germline CDR1 reads SGHVS; CDR2 reads FNYEAQ. After removal of 2 bases from V and 6 bases from J, the junction contained 7 bases not matched to a gene. The CDR3 extends over 16 amino acids. The sequenced sample consisted of memory (CD45RA-) CD4+ T cells from blood. The receptor comes from a human donor in good health. The J gene is TRBJ2-2, the V gene TRBV7-6; 9 positions match TRBD1. CDR3 nucleotides: TGTGCCAGCAGCTTAAGGACAGGGGAAACCCCCGGGGAGCTGTTTTTT. Its translation: CASSLRTGETPGELFF. The complete variable domain, with remaining parts taken from reference TRBV7-6 and TRBJ2-2, reads GAGVSQSPRYKVTKRGQDVALRCDPISGHVSLYWYRQALGQGPEFLTYFNYEAQQDKSGLPNDRFSAERPEGSISTLTIQRTEQRDSAMYRCASSLRTGETPGELFFGEGSRLTVL.